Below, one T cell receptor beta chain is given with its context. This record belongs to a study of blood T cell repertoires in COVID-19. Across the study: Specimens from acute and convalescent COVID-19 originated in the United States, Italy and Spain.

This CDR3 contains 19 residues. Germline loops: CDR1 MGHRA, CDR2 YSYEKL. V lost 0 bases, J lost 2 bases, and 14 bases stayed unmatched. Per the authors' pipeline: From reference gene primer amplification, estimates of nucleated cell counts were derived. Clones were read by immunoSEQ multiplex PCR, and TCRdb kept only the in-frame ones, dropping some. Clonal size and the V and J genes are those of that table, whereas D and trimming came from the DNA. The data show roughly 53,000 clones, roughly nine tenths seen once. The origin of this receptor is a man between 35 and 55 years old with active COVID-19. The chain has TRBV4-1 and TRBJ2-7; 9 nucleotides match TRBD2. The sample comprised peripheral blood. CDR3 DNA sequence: TGCGCCAGCAGCCAAGAAGTGGTTATAGGCGGGAGGGCACCCTACGAGCAGTACTTC. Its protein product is CASSQEVVIGGRAPYEQYF.